The present T cell receptor (beta chain) was sequenced within a study of T cell responses to AZD1222 COVID-19 vaccine (dated by TCRdb to about 2021). Some background on the complete study: TCR sequencing covered more than 230 trial participants: 200 to 220 given two doses of AZD1222 and about 26 given two doses of MenACWY control vaccine. Trial participants were enrolled by age into subgroups of 18-55, 56-69 and 70-plus years, and approximately 150, 30 and 60 TCR-sequenced participants, respectively, were included in these subgroups.

V is pared back by 4 bases and J by 5 bases, with 17 bases lying between the germline termini. From its cysteine to its phenylalanine, the CDR3 spans 15 amino acids. Only the CDR3 DNA is retained, 45 bases long and in frame from the first base. CDR1 and CDR2 are read off the germline V gene as SGHDT and YYEEEE. Points the paper makes about the study in general: Conclusions about previously exposed vaccinees were limited because only a handful of AZD1222 recipients were SARS-CoV-2 seropositive at baseline. Because no day 14 peak-response samples were available, repertoires were characterized only after the peak T cell response. The vaccine-associated CD4 TCRs covered the entire spike protein, and the dominant responses fell in regions 160-218 and 743-854. Participants were mostly white British and included more females than males, and it was suggested by the authors that clonal diversity may have been underestimated. After two AZD1222 doses, both the breadth and the depth of spike-specific TCRs were significantly higher than at day 0 and than in MenACWY recipients. In the small 56-69-year group, the increase in depth fell short of significance, most likely because of low power. Reportedly, almost half of the unique spike-specific TCRs recognized epitopes lying outside the regions that are mutated in the B.1.351 and B.1.1.7 variants.

According to the study, the label for this sample's time point signals: about 28 days (+/-7) after the second vaccine dose. AZD1222 recipients given second doses at about 4 weeks or at about 12 weeks were pooled, since spike-specific TCR depth and breadth were not found to differ between the two schedules. Vaccinee samples came from UK trials COV001 and COV002, including a single-blind randomized controlled phase 2/3 trial of AZD1222 (ChAdOx1 nCoV-19) in healthy adults. For TCRbeta chain sequencing, PBMC samples from trial participants were taken at day 0 and at day 28 after the second dose. The CDR3 regions of human TCRbeta chains were analyzed by immunosequencing. From the authors' description of their analysis: Repertoire TCRs were checked for matches against a reference library of SARS-CoV-2-specific TCRs that had been generated using the MIRA antigen-specificity platform. Breadth was defined as the fraction of unique TCRs that were SARS-CoV-2-associated, and depth was defined as the fraction of total T cells that were SARS-CoV-2-associated. Using the MIRA data, each spike-specific TCR was assigned both to the spike region to which the TCR was reactive and to a CD4 or CD8 class. Log10-transformed breadth and depth values were compared by one-way ANOVA with Sidak's multiple comparisons tests. TCRdb holds this immuneACCESS table with in-frame rearrangements only. Some clones are missing; in checked studies, unresolved V genes explain under half, and the rest has no known cause. The V and J calls and clone size come from that table; D and trimming were worked out from the DNA. This sample is represented by 30,000 to 35,000 clones; around 78% of them were singletons. The ten largest clones take up around 4% of the sample.

Comment on this clone: Its specific antigen is unknown. Base qualities are missing; no much larger clone stands one base away.

The sequenced sample was peripheral blood, obtained 28 days after the second AZD1222 dose. This receptor chain uses TRBV5-6 and TRBJ2-3; the D gene is possibly TRBD2, with 5 bases matching. The sequence came from an adult who received the AZD1222 COVID-19 vaccine. DNA sequence: TGTGCCAGCAGCATGGGCGTCGGGGTAAAAGATACGCAGTATTTT. The resulting protein is CASSMGVGVKDTQYF.